These 23 T cell receptor beta chains originate from one sample sequenced in a study of blood T cell repertoires in COVID-19 (dated by TCRdb to the early 2020s). Library preparation was by the immunoSEQ multiplex PCR assay. TCRdb retrieved this table from immuneACCESS and kept in-frame rearrangements only. Not all clones are present; in checked studies, unresolved V genes account for under half, and no reason is known for the remainder. Present in this sample are some 70,000 clones, more than 65% of which were seen just once. 4.5% of the sample lies in the top ten. Specimen: peripheral blood. The receptors were sampled from an older woman with acute or convalescent COVID-19.

The genes are TRBV5-1 and TRBJ1-1; 8 bases are a match to TRBD1. The CDR3 has 16 amino acids. Per the germline V gene, CDR1 is SGHRS and CDR2 is YFSETQ. V was pared by 3 bases and J by 4 bases, with 11 bases of the junction left unmatched. CDR3 in DNA: TGCGCCAGCAGCTGGATCCCCGCAGGGGGCCGCACTGAAGCTTTCTTT. Its protein product is CASSWIPAGGRTEAFF.

The chain joins TRBV29-1 to TRBJ1-2, with D uncertain. The germline gives CDR1 SQVTM, CDR2 ANQGSEA. V was pared by 1 base and J by 0 bases, with 15 bases between. This CDR3 region has 16 residues. CDR3 sequence: CSVEGSGGDPNYGYTF. The CDR3 coding sequence is TGCAGCGTTGAAGGGTCGGGCGGGGATCCTAACTATGGCTACACCTTC.

The rearrangement uses TRBV7-8 and TRBJ1-3; 9 nucleotides align to TRBD1. J gave up 4 bases and V 5 bases, and 9 bases lay outside the gene matches. The CDR3 spans 16 residues. Per the germline V gene, CDR1 is SGHVS and CDR2 is FQNEAQ. This CDR3 is CASSRPGQGEGNTIYF. Written as DNA, the CDR3 is TGTGCCAGCAGCAGACCGGGACAGGGTGAAGGAAACACCATATATTTT.

The chain joins TRBV6-2 or TRBV6-3 to TRBJ1-1; 7 bases map to TRBD1. Germline CDR1 is MNHEY and CDR2 is SVGEGT. J lost 0 bases, V lost 5 bases, and 15 bases had no gene match. The CDR3 extends over 18 amino acids. CDR3 bases: TGTGCCAGCAGTGAGCGACAGGGAACCTTTACAATGAACACTGAAGCTTTCTTT. Its protein product is CASSERQGTFTMNTEAFF.

The chain combines TRBV2 with TRBJ2-5, with TRBD2 identical over 7 bases. Germline assignment: CDR1 SNHLY and CDR2 FYNNEI. The CDR3 covers 14 residues. Unmatched junction bases numbered 5, after V lost 2 bases and J lost 5 bases. In DNA, the CDR3 is TGTGCCAGCAGTGAACCTAGCGGAGGGGAGACCCAGTACTTC. Its translation is CASSEPSGGETQYF.

This CDR3 reads CASGTSGNNEQFF. In nucleotides, the CDR3 is TGTGCCAGCGGGACTAGCGGCAACAATGAGCAGTTCTTC. The chain is built from TRBV5-4 and TRBJ2-1, with 11 positions matching TRBD2. Germline V CDR1 and CDR2: SGHNT, YYREEE (reference sequence). V shed 7 bases and J 5 bases; nucleotides not matched to a gene: 2. There are 13 residues in the CDR3.

The V and J genes are TRBV5-1 and TRBJ1-3; 8 bases map to TRBD1. With V trimmed by 3 bases and J by 0 bases, 2 bases remained unmatched. The CDR3 runs 15 residues. CDR1 and CDR2 (germline): SGHRS, YFSETQ. The CDR3 spells CASSWTGISGNTIYF. CDR3 in DNA: TGCGCCAGCAGCTGGACAGGGATCTCTGGAAACACCATATATTTT.

The chain couples TRBV19 to TRBJ2-1, with 8 bases aligning to TRBD2. The CDR3 is made up of 15 amino acids. Germline trimming cut 2 bases from V and 8 bases from J; bases unmatched to any gene: 8. CDR1 LNHDA and CDR2 SQIVND come from the germline V gene (reference sequence). The CDR3 coding sequence is TGTGCCAGTAGTATAAGTCGGCGCGGGGGGCATGAGCAGTTCTTC. This sequence encodes CASSISRRGGHEQFF.

The chain is built from TRBV29-1 and TRBJ2-4; TRBD1 agrees at 12 bases. Germline lookup yields CDR1 SQVTM and CDR2 ANQGSEA. After removal of 5 bases from V and 0 bases from J, the junction contained 14 bases not matched to a gene. CDR3 length: 19 amino acids. The chain's CDR3 is CSVQGLGTGGLLAKNIQYF. For the CDR3, the DNA is TGCAGCGTTCAGGGTTTAGGGACAGGGGGCCTTCTAGCCAAAAACATTCAGTACTTC.

The CDR3 sequence: CASLNGVNTEAFF. As DNA, the CDR3 is TGTGCCAGCTTAAACGGGGTGAACACTGAAGCTTTCTTT. This rearrangement joins TRBV6-5 to TRBJ1-1; D is unresolved. CDR1 MNHEY and CDR2 SVGAGI come from the germline V gene. V lost 8 bases to trimming and J lost 0 bases, with 10 bases between them. The CDR3 sequence is 13 residues long.

The V gene is TRBV6-2 or TRBV6-3, the J gene TRBJ1-1, with D unresolved. Germline CDR1 is MNHEY and CDR2 is SVGEGT. The CDR3 runs to 13 residues. Trimming removed 4 bases from V and 5 bases from J, with 11 bases in between. The CDR3 nucleotides read TGTGCCAGCAGTTCGAATTCCCAGACTGAAGCTTTCTTT. Protein: CASSSNSQTEAFF.

The chain employs TRBV6-5 and TRBJ1-6, with 7 bases identical to TRBD1. CDR1 and CDR2 (germline): MNHEY, SVGAGI. The CDR3 is 15 residues long. Unmatched junction bases numbered 6, after V lost 6 bases and J lost 4 bases. CDR3 residues: CASRISRGYNSPLHF. CDR3 DNA: TGTGCCAGCAGAATCTCCAGGGGGTATAATTCACCCCTCCACTTT.

This chain links TRBV6-5 with TRBJ1-1; 11 bases agree with TRBD1. Losses at the gene ends were 6 bases for V and 4 bases for J; bases not matched to a gene: 4. Germline V gives CDR1 MNHEY, CDR2 SVGAGI. The CDR3 spans 14 residues. CDR3 bases: TGTGCCAGCAGCGTGGGACAGGGGGGCACTGAAGCTTTCTTT. Its protein is CASSVGQGGTEAFF.

CDR3 residues: CASSYSLRDRNSPLHF. CDR3 coding DNA: TGTGCCAGCAGTTACTCCCTCCGGGACAGGAATTCACCCCTCCACTTT. The genes are TRBV6-5 and TRBJ1-6, with 8 bases aligning to TRBD1. CDR1 is MNHEY and CDR2 is SVGAGI in the germline V gene. V was clipped by 0 bases and J by 7 bases; unmatched bases: 5. The CDR3 is 16 residues long.

This chain links TRBV15 with TRBJ2-1, with TRBD2 identical over 9 bases. There are 17 residues in the CDR3. Germline CDR1 and CDR2: LNHNV and YYDKDF (reference sequence). V was pared by 0 bases and J by 1 base, with 4 bases of the junction left unmatched. The CDR3 is CATSRDLTSGSYNEQFF. The CDR3 DNA reads TGTGCCACCAGCAGAGATCTGACTAGCGGATCCTACAATGAGCAGTTCTTC.

This chain uses TRBV2 with TRBJ1-3; perhaps TRBD1 as D (5 bases). V was trimmed by 6 bases and J by 0 bases, leaving 24 bases between them. Germline V gives CDR1 SNHLY, CDR2 FYNNEI. The CDR3 is 19 residues long. CDR3 sequence reads: CASRGLMGQPQNSGNTIYF. The CDR3, as DNA: TGTGCCAGCAGGGGCCTGATGGGGCAGCCACAAAACTCTGGAAACACCATATATTTT.

The chain carries TRBV29-1 and TRBJ2-1, with 10 nucleotides matching TRBD1. The germline V gene encodes CDR1 SQVTM and CDR2 ANQGSEA. The CDR3 contains 14 residues. The trim removed 5 bases at V and 5 bases at J, leaving 6 bases unmatched. The CDR3 nucleotides read TGCAGCGTTAGACCGGGACAGGGGCACAATGAGCAGTTCTTC. The encoded protein is CSVRPGQGHNEQFF.

This chain uses TRBV6-6 with TRBJ1-5, with 8 bases identical to TRBD1. Germline lookup yields CDR1 MNHNY and CDR2 SVGAGI (reference sequence). With V trimmed by 6 bases and J by 2 bases, 6 bases remained unmatched. The CDR3 is made up of 15 amino acids. CDR3 region: CASSPMDRGNQPQHF. For the CDR3, the DNA is TGTGCCAGCAGCCCAATGGACAGGGGCAATCAGCCCCAGCATTTT.

V is TRBV5-5 and J is TRBJ1-1; weak D call: TRBD1 (5 bases). The germline CDR1 and CDR2 sequences are SGHKS and YYEKEE (reference sequence). This CDR3 comprises 14 residues. V lost 0 bases, J lost 5 bases, and 11 bases lay in between. Here the CDR3 reads CASSLGGLGTEAFF. In nucleotides, the CDR3 is TGTGCCAGCAGCTTGGGGGGCTTAGGAACTGAAGCTTTCTTT. Combining the CDR3 with reference TRBV5-5 and TRBJ1-1 gives the whole variable domain DAGVTQSPTHLIKTRGQQVTLRCSPISGHKSVSWYQQVLGQGPQFIFQYYEKEERGRGNFPDRFSARQFPNYSSELNVNALLLGDSALYLCASSLGGLGTEAFFGQGTRLTVV.

The rearrangement links TRBV20-1 to TRBJ2-5, with D tentatively TRBD2 (6 bases). The CDR3 extends over 13 amino acids. From germline, CDR1 is DFQATT and CDR2 SNEGSKA (reference sequence). V lost 3 bases and J 7 bases, leaving 15 bases between the germline ends. The CDR3 loop reads CSASKIAERTQYF. Here the CDR3 DNA reads TGCAGTGCTAGTAAAATAGCGGAGAGGACCCAGTACTTC.

The rearrangement links TRBV2 to TRBJ2-3; 11 bases match TRBD2. CDR1 is SNHLY, CDR2 FYNNEI, per germline. The CDR3 length is 16 residues. V was clipped by 3 bases and J by 4 bases; unmatched bases: 6. The CDR3 DNA reads as TGTGCCAGCAGTGATCAGGGTAGCGGGGGGGCAGATACGCAGTATTTT. Its protein is CASSDQGSGGADTQYF.

The J gene is TRBJ2-7, the V gene TRBV6-5, with TRBD2 matching over 7 bases. The V and J ends lost 6 bases and 2 bases, in that order; junction bases with no gene match: 7. This CDR3 contains 14 residues. CDR1 is MNHEY, CDR2 SVGAGI, per germline. CDR3 sequence reads: CASSGGLKAYEQYF. The CDR3 DNA reads TGTGCCAGCAGCGGGGGACTAAAAGCCTACGAGCAGTACTTC.

Remarks on this clone: An end of the junction does not agree with germline; a read error may underlie this. The genes are TRBV12-3 or TRBV12-4 and TRBJ2-1, with TRBD1 as a possible D gene (5 bases). The CDR3 contains 13 residues. This CDR3 reads CASGNGHYDEQFF. The CDR3 DNA follows: TGTGCCAGCGGAAACGGACACTACGATGAGCAGTTCTTC.